This T cell receptor beta chain derives from a study of breast tumors, draining lymph nodes, adjacent tissues. Samples came from axillary lymph nodes draining the breast cancer. The CDR3 consists of 16 residues. V dropped 0 bases and J dropped 5; count of bases not matched to a gene: 6. The germline V gene has CDR1 MGHRA and CDR2 YSYEKL. To note about this clonotype: Its antigen is still unknown.

The study, taken as a whole, reports: The lymph node origin of tumor T cells was framed as consistent with a hypothesis, not demonstrated. Findings are consistent with lymph node origin and intratumoral expansion of most tumor T cells. Luminal-like breast cancer showed significantly higher tumor–nontumor repertoire similarity than basal-like. Tumors had less TCR diversity than lymph nodes, more than nontumor tissue.

From the multiplex PCR reads, TCRdb called clonotypes with MiXCR, one entry per CDR3 protein. This sample has approximately 88,000 distinct CDR3 sequences, with about 27% found just once. Sequencing was carried out using axillary lymph node tissue. V gene TRBV4-1 combines with J gene TRBJ2-1, with 8 bases lining up with TRBD2. This TCR was recovered from a female donor with breast cancer. Some clones in this sample may be carry-over from other donors' samples. The CDR3 region is CASSQDWTSKNNEQFF. CDR3 bases: TGCGCCAGCAGCCAAGATTGGACTAGCAAAAACAATGAGCAGTTCTTC.